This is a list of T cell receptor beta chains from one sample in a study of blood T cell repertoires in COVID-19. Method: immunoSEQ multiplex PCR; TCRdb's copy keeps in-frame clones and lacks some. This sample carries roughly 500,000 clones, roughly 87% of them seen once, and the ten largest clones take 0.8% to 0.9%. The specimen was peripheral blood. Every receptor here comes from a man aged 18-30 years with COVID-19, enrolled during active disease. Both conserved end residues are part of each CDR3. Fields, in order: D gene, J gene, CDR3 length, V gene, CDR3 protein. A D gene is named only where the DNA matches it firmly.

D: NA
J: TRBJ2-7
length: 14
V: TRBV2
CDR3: CASSTTSLAYEQYF

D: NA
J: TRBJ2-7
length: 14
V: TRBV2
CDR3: CASSTGLSGMKQYF

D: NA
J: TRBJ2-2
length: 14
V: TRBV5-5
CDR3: CASRSRRGSGELFF

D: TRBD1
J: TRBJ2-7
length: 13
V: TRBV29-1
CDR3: CSVGDRGSHEQYF

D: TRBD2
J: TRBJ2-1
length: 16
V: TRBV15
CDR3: CATQRGGGSSYNEQFF

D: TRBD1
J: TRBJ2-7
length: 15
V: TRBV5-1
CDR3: CASSPGTGSPYEQYF

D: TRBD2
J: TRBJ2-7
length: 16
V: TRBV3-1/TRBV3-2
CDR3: CASSQWAGEVVTGQYF

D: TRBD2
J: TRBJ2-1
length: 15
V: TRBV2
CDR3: CASLLAGGRGNEQFF

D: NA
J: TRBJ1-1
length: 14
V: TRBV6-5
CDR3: CASSSPGLNTEAFF

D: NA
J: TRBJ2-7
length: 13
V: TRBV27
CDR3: CASGLYQTHEQYF

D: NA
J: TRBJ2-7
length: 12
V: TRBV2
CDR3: CASSVGTNEQYF

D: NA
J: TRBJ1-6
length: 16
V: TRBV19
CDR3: CASSIGGGGAGSPLHF

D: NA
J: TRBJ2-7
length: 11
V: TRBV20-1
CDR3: CSASTAYEQYF

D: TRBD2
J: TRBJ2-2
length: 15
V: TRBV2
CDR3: CASSGLAGGTGELFF

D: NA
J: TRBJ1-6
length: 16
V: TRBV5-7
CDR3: CASSPFISSYNSPLHF

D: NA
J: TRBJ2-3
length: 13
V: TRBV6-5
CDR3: CATQWSSTDTQYF

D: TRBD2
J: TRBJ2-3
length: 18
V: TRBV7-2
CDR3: CASSSPGLAGGFTDTQYF

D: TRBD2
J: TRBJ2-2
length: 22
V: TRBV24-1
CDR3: CATSDPTGPGLAGGPNTGELFF

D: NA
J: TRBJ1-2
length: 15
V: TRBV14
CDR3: CASSQRLGGIDGYTF

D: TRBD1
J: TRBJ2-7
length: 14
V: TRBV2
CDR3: CASSEETGPHEQYF

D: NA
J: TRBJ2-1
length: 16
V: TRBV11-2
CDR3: CASSPPGLSSYNEQFF

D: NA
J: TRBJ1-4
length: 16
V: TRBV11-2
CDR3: CASSQSQQGWRTKLFF

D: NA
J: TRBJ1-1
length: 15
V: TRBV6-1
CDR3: CASSETGIADTEAFF

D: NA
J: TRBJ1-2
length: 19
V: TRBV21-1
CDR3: CASSKWPSGQGSVAYGYTF

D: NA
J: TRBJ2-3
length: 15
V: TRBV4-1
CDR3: CASSKESISTDTQYF

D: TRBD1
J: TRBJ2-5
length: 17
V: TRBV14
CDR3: CASSQGHTTGAQETQYF